These T cell receptor beta chains were read from a single sample in a study of CD8 T cells in ankylosing spondylitis. A single record per CDR3 protein comes from TCRdb applying MiXCR to the 5' RACE reads. This table holds about 36,000 distinct CDR3 sequences, 4.5% to 6% found once. Sample: blood, either unsorted or a sorted T cell fraction (not recorded which). The receptors originated from a male donor with ankylosing spondylitis or in good health (not recorded which). The CDR3 runs from the conserved cysteine through the conserved F or W. D genes are given only for firm matches. Clone size appears in some rows only: once, few, many, or a class for an expanded clone.

J gene: TRBJ2-5
D gene: .
clone size: many
V gene: TRBV4-3
CDR3 protein: CASSQEPDARRTQYF
CDR3 DNA: TGCGCCAGCAGCCAAGAACCCGACGCGCGACGGACCCAGTACTTC

J gene: TRBJ2-6
D gene: .
clone size: many
V gene: TRBV6-5
CDR3 protein: CASSYPGRTSGANVLTF
CDR3 DNA: TGTGCCAGCAGTTACCCGGGACGGACCTCTGGGGCCAACGTCCTGACTTTC

J gene: TRBJ2-1
D gene: TRBD1
clone size: many
V gene: TRBV4-3
CDR3 protein: CASSQVRQGNEQFF
CDR3 DNA: TGCGCCAGCAGCCAAGTAAGACAGGGGAACGAGCAGTTCTTC

J gene: TRBJ1-1
D gene: .
clone size: medium-sized
V gene: TRBV29-1
CDR3 protein: CSVRKDGDTEAFF
CDR3 DNA: TGCAGCGTCCGAAAGGACGGAGACACTGAAGCTTTCTTT

J gene: TRBJ1-3
D gene: .
clone size: many
V gene: TRBV27
CDR3 protein: CASSYGGSGNTIYF
CDR3 DNA: TGTGCCAGCAGTTATGGAGGGTCTGGAAACACCATATATTTT

J gene: TRBJ1-1
D gene: .
clone size: many
V gene: TRBV3-1
CDR3 protein: CASSQGVDLEAFF
CDR3 DNA: TGTGCCAGCAGCCAAGGTGTTGACCTTGAAGCTTTCTTT

J gene: TRBJ1-1
D gene: .
clone size: many
V gene: TRBV5-1
CDR3 protein: CASSLAQGEAFF
CDR3 DNA: TGCGCCAGCAGCTTGGCCCAGGGAGAAGCTTTCTTT

J gene: TRBJ2-2
D gene: .
clone size: .
V gene: TRBV4-3
CDR3 protein: CASSQAERRTGELFF
CDR3 DNA: TGCGCCAGCAGCCAAGCTGAACGGCGCACCGGGGAGCTGTTTTTT

J gene: TRBJ2-1
D gene: .
clone size: many
V gene: TRBV12-3/TRBV12-4
CDR3 protein: CASSLGSSNEQFF
CDR3 DNA: TGTGCCAGCAGTTTGGGCAGTTCCAATGAGCAGTTCTTC

J gene: TRBJ2-5
D gene: .
clone size: many
V gene: TRBV5-5
CDR3 protein: CASRFFRGHETQYF
CDR3 DNA: TGTGCCAGCAGGTTCTTCAGGGGCCACGAGACCCAGTACTTC

J gene: TRBJ2-4
D gene: .
clone size: many
V gene: TRBV6-5
CDR3 protein: CASSYDSLVAKNIQYF
CDR3 DNA: TGTGCCAGCAGTTATGACAGTTTGGTAGCCAAAAACATTCAGTACTTC

J gene: TRBJ2-1
D gene: TRBD2
clone size: many
V gene: TRBV4-2
CDR3 protein: CASSQVGTSDDNEQFF
CDR3 DNA: TGTGCCAGCAGCCAAGTCGGGACTAGCGACGACAATGAGCAGTTCTTC

J gene: TRBJ2-2
D gene: TRBD1
clone size: many
V gene: TRBV19
CDR3 protein: CASIRGPGAGELFF
CDR3 DNA: TGTGCCAGTATAAGGGGGCCAGGGGCCGGGGAGCTGTTTTTT

J gene: TRBJ1-1
D gene: .
clone size: many
V gene: TRBV12-3/TRBV12-4
CDR3 protein: CASRLTWKVTEAFF
CDR3 DNA: TGTGCCAGCAGGCTCACTTGGAAGGTCACTGAAGCTTTCTTT

J gene: TRBJ1-5
D gene: .
clone size: many
V gene: TRBV24-1
CDR3 protein: CATSEGGFNQPQHF
CDR3 DNA: TGTGCCACCAGTGAGGGGGGGTTCAATCAGCCCCAGCATTTT

J gene: TRBJ2-7
D gene: .
clone size: many
V gene: TRBV27
CDR3 protein: CASKIRGGAYEQYF
CDR3 DNA: TGTGCCAGCAAGATAAGGGGGGGTGCGTACGAGCAGTACTTC

J gene: TRBJ2-3
D gene: .
clone size: once
V gene: TRBV6-4
CDR3 protein: CALTVWAGGVSVSDTQYF
CDR3 DNA: TGTGCCCTCACCGTTTGGGCAGGAGGTGTTTCCGTCTCAGATACGCAGTATTTT

J gene: TRBJ1-1
D gene: .
clone size: many
V gene: TRBV5-1
CDR3 protein: CASSSDTGPTEAFF
CDR3 DNA: TGCGCCAGCAGCTCCGATACCGGACCCACTGAAGCTTTCTTT

J gene: TRBJ2-7
D gene: TRBD1
clone size: .
V gene: TRBV6-1
CDR3 protein: CASSTQTGAKLYEQYF
CDR3 DNA: TGTGCCAGCAGTACCCAGACAGGGGCGAAGCTCTACGAGCAGTACTTC

J gene: TRBJ2-5
D gene: .
clone size: many
V gene: TRBV29-1
CDR3 protein: CSVGGGETQYF
CDR3 DNA: TGCAGCGTTGGAGGGGGTGAGACCCAGTACTTC

J gene: TRBJ2-5
D gene: TRBD2
clone size: many
V gene: TRBV4-2
CDR3 protein: CASSQASRGEETQYF
CDR3 DNA: TGTGCCAGCAGCCAAGCATCCCGGGGGGAAGAGACCCAGTACTTC

J gene: TRBJ2-3
D gene: .
clone size: many
V gene: TRBV20-1
CDR3 protein: CSARTGRTDTQYF
CDR3 DNA: TGCAGTGCTAGAACAGGTCGCACAGATACGCAGTATTTT

J gene: TRBJ2-1
D gene: .
clone size: many
V gene: TRBV5-1
CDR3 protein: CASRWRDEQFF
CDR3 DNA: TGCGCCAGCAGGTGGAGGGATGAGCAGTTCTTC

J gene: TRBJ2-3
D gene: TRBD2
clone size: many
V gene: TRBV5-1
CDR3 protein: CASSPRLAGAPLDTQYF
CDR3 DNA: TGCGCCAGCAGCCCCAGACTAGCGGGGGCGCCACTGGATACGCAGTATTTT

J gene: TRBJ2-1
D gene: .
clone size: many
V gene: TRBV28
CDR3 protein: CASSLWAGSSYNEQFF
CDR3 DNA: TGTGCCAGCAGTTTATGGGCGGGTAGCTCCTACAATGAGCAGTTCTTC

J gene: TRBJ1-3
D gene: TRBD1
clone size: many
V gene: TRBV7-9
CDR3 protein: CASSFRQGSAGNTIYF
CDR3 DNA: TGTGCCAGCAGCTTTCGACAGGGGTCTGCTGGAAACACCATATATTTT

J gene: TRBJ2-3
D gene: .
clone size: many
V gene: TRBV25-1
CDR3 protein: CASRRLGSDTQYF
CDR3 DNA: TGTGCCAGCAGAAGACTAGGTTCGGATACGCAGTATTTT

J gene: TRBJ1-1
D gene: TRBD1
clone size: .
V gene: TRBV3-1
CDR3 protein: CASSPLWTGATEAFF
CDR3 DNA: TGTGCCAGCAGCCCCCTTTGGACAGGGGCCACTGAAGCTTTCTTT

J gene: TRBJ2-1
D gene: .
clone size: many
V gene: TRBV5-1
CDR3 protein: CASSLFRNEQFF
CDR3 DNA: TGCGCCAGCAGCTTGTTTCGGAATGAGCAGTTCTTC

J gene: TRBJ2-2
D gene: .
clone size: many
V gene: TRBV29-1
CDR3 protein: CSANQGHGELFF
CDR3 DNA: TGCAGCGCCAACCAGGGCCACGGGGAGCTGTTTTTT

J gene: TRBJ1-5
D gene: .
clone size: many
V gene: TRBV5-6
CDR3 protein: CASSSTSGPQHF
CDR3 DNA: TGTGCCAGCAGCTCGACCTCAGGGCCCCAGCATTTT

J gene: TRBJ2-6
D gene: TRBD2
clone size: many
V gene: TRBV7-9
CDR3 protein: CASSLVGGTGANVLTF
CDR3 DNA: TGTGCCAGCAGCTTAGTCGGGGGGACCGGGGCCAACGTCCTGACTTTC

J gene: TRBJ2-6
D gene: .
clone size: many
V gene: TRBV6-4
CDR3 protein: CASSDRVPGLCSGANVLTF
CDR3 DNA: TGTGCCAGCAGTGACAGGGTCCCCGGGCTGTGCTCTGGGGCCAACGTCCTGACTTTC

J gene: TRBJ2-5
D gene: TRBD2
clone size: many
V gene: TRBV20-1
CDR3 protein: CSAYPGTSGVQETQYF
CDR3 DNA: TGCAGTGCTTACCCCGGGACTAGCGGGGTACAAGAGACCCAGTACTTC

J gene: TRBJ1-6
D gene: .
clone size: many
V gene: TRBV12-3/TRBV12-4
CDR3 protein: CASSFGGLRASLHF
CDR3 DNA: TGTGCCAGCAGTTTTGGAGGGCTCCGGGCATCCCTCCACTTT

J gene: TRBJ1-2
D gene: .
clone size: .
V gene: TRBV5-1
CDR3 protein: CASSSTGNSGYTF
CDR3 DNA: TGCGCCAGCAGTTCCACCGGGAATTCCGGCTACACCTTC

J gene: TRBJ1-5
D gene: TRBD1
clone size: many
V gene: TRBV29-1
CDR3 protein: CSVSLGTGEGNQPQHF
CDR3 DNA: TGCAGCGTTTCCTTGGGGACAGGGGAGGGCAATCAGCCCCAGCATTTT

J gene: TRBJ2-7
D gene: .
clone size: many
V gene: TRBV27
CDR3 protein: CASSPQDATYEQYF
CDR3 DNA: TGTGCCAGCAGTCCTCAGGACGCCACCTACGAGCAGTACTTC

J gene: TRBJ1-5
D gene: TRBD1
clone size: many
V gene: TRBV20-1
CDR3 protein: CSALSADRGGGYSNQPQHF
CDR3 DNA: TGCAGTGCTTTATCAGCGGACAGGGGAGGGGGTTATAGCAATCAGCCCCAGCATTTT

J gene: TRBJ1-3
D gene: .
clone size: many
V gene: TRBV9
CDR3 protein: CASSVGAIGNTIYF
CDR3 DNA: TGTGCCAGCAGCGTAGGAGCTATTGGAAACACCATATATTTT

J gene: TRBJ2-5
D gene: TRBD2
clone size: many
V gene: TRBV3-1
CDR3 protein: CASSYGLAGGPIVETQYF
CDR3 DNA: TGTGCCAGCAGCTACGGACTAGCGGGAGGGCCAATTGTCGAGACCCAGTACTTC

J gene: TRBJ2-2
D gene: .
clone size: many
V gene: TRBV7-8
CDR3 protein: CASSLWDGNTGELFF
CDR3 DNA: TGTGCCAGCAGCTTATGGGACGGCAACACCGGGGAGCTGTTTTTT

J gene: TRBJ1-5
D gene: TRBD1
clone size: once
V gene: TRBV30
CDR3 protein: CAWSTGSGQPQHF
CDR3 DNA: TGTGCCTGGTCGACAGGGTCAGGTCAGCCCCAGCATTTT

J gene: TRBJ2-2
D gene: .
clone size: many
V gene: TRBV14
CDR3 protein: CASSPKRTGELFF
CDR3 DNA: TGTGCCAGCAGCCCAAAGAGGACCGGGGAGCTGTTTTTT

J gene: TRBJ2-3
D gene: .
clone size: many
V gene: TRBV7-2
CDR3 protein: CASSPRTFSVTDTQYF
CDR3 DNA: TGTGCCAGCAGCCCACGGACTTTCTCCGTCACAGATACGCAGTATTTT

J gene: TRBJ1-1
D gene: TRBD1
clone size: many
V gene: TRBV14
CDR3 protein: CASSQEEPGQGTEAFF
CDR3 DNA: TGTGCCAGCAGCCAAGAAGAACCGGGACAGGGCACTGAAGCTTTCTTT

J gene: TRBJ2-3
D gene: .
clone size: many
V gene: TRBV5-1
CDR3 protein: CASSWTADTDTQYF
CDR3 DNA: TGCGCCAGCAGCTGGACAGCTGACACAGATACGCAGTATTTT

J gene: TRBJ2-1
D gene: TRBD2
clone size: .
V gene: TRBV9
CDR3 protein: CASSGGTTNEQFF
CDR3 DNA: TGTGCCAGCAGCGGTGGGACTACCAATGAGCAGTTCTTC

J gene: TRBJ2-5
D gene: .
clone size: .
V gene: TRBV27
CDR3 protein: CASSLRAGAWMETQYF
CDR3 DNA: TGTGCCAGCAGTTTACGGGCGGGGGCCTGGATGGAGACCCAGTACTTC

J gene: TRBJ2-1
D gene: TRBD1
clone size: many
V gene: TRBV5-1
CDR3 protein: CASSLVGEGAGQFF
CDR3 DNA: TGCGCCAGCAGCTTAGTCGGTGAGGGGGCTGGGCAGTTCTTC

J gene: TRBJ2-7
D gene: .
clone size: many
V gene: TRBV28
CDR3 protein: CASRPSTSRSHRQYF
CDR3 DNA: TGTGCCAGCAGACCTTCTACTAGTAGGTCCCACAGGCAGTACTTC

J gene: TRBJ1-5
D gene: .
clone size: many
V gene: TRBV28
CDR3 protein: CASRSTRGGNQPQHF
CDR3 DNA: TGTGCCAGCAGGTCAACCAGGGGTGGCAATCAGCCCCAGCATTTT

J gene: TRBJ2-5
D gene: TRBD2
clone size: many
V gene: TRBV4-3
CDR3 protein: CASSHGLAGEETQYF
CDR3 DNA: TGCGCCAGCAGCCACGGACTAGCGGGGGAAGAGACCCAGTACTTC

J gene: TRBJ1-1
D gene: TRBD1
clone size: .
V gene: TRBV19
CDR3 protein: CASSIGRGQGAGTEAFF
CDR3 DNA: TGTGCCAGTAGTATAGGTCGCGGACAGGGGGCAGGAACTGAAGCTTTCTTT

J gene: TRBJ2-2
D gene: .
clone size: many
V gene: TRBV12-3/TRBV12-4
CDR3 protein: CASSLGLPANTGELFF
CDR3 DNA: TGTGCCAGCAGTCTGGGACTGCCTGCGAACACCGGGGAGCTGTTTTTT

J gene: TRBJ1-5
D gene: .
clone size: many
V gene: TRBV6-5
CDR3 protein: CASRTEGEPQHF
CDR3 DNA: TGTGCCAGCAGGACGGAGGGGGAGCCCCAGCATTTT

J gene: TRBJ1-5
D gene: .
clone size: few
V gene: TRBV29-1
CDR3 protein: CSVGGRDQPQHF
CDR3 DNA: TGCAGCGTTGGGGGGAGGGATCAGCCCCAGCATTTT

J gene: TRBJ2-4
D gene: .
clone size: many
V gene: TRBV3-1
CDR3 protein: CASSQDRGAVYF
CDR3 DNA: TGTGCCAGCAGCCAAGATCGGGGGGCCGTGTACTTC